Here is one TCR beta chain with its context. Its antigen is still unknown. V was pared by 4 bases and J by 4 bases, with 8 bases of the junction left unmatched. CDR1 is SGHNT and CDR2 is YYREEE in the germline V gene (reference sequence). This CDR3 comprises 15 residues. These data belong to a study of cytomegalovirus exposure and HLA in healthy donors. Study at large: In a later analysis, the roughly 110 validation repertoires were reported to have used the same platform as the roughly 730 first-cohort repertoires.

The method was immunoSEQ multiplex PCR; TCRdb's version includes in-frame clones alone and lacks a portion of them. The data contain about 66,000 clones, 95% to 98% of them seen just once; the ten biggest clones take up under 2%. Regarding the study as a whole: For cytomegalovirus status, the classifier reportedly gave diagnoses with high specificity and sensitivity.

The study drew the donors from its roughly 120-subject validation cohort, separate from the approximately 700-subject first cohort. The TCR originated in a woman between 18 and 29 years old in good health and CMV-seropositive. The rearrangement links TRBV5-4 to TRBJ2-5, with 9 bases identical to TRBD2. Sequencing was done on a sample of PBMCs. CDR3 loop: CASSPPGLASETQYF. The CDR3 coding sequence is TGTGCCAGCAGCCCGCCGGGACTAGCATCAGAGACCCAGTACTTC.